This entry lists 15 T cell receptor beta chains sequenced from one sample in a study of tumor-infiltrating lymphocytes in primary liver carcinoma. Total RNA amounting to around 540 ng was the source from which TCR beta cDNA was made with a constant-region primer. Three nested multiplex PCR rounds, a slightly modified ARM-PCR method, built the TCR beta libraries. Both of the initial two PCR rounds ran for about 9 cycles and employed TRBV1-TRBV30 forward primers alongside a C-beta reverse primer. MiXCR, applied by TCRdb to the multiplex PCR reads, yields one record per CDR3 protein. The sample carries more than 90,000 distinct CDR3 sequences, around 71% recorded once. Each 20-30 mg portion of unsorted bulk tissue served as the source for co-extraction of RNA and DNA. Sequencing used liver tumor tissue from sampling region 2. Subset in this sample: tumor region T2, inferior pole. All receptors derive from a woman between 55 and 75 years old with primary liver carcinoma and hepatitis B virus infection.

Comment on this clonotype: A single base separates this from a much larger clone, so it may be a read error. The gene calls are TRBV5-1 and TRBJ2-7; 14 bases align to TRBD2. After removal of 7 bases from V and 5 bases from J, the junction contained 8 bases not matched to a gene. The V gene's germline CDR1 is SGHRS and CDR2 YFSETQ. The CDR3 is 15 residues long. CDR3 nucleotide sequence: TGCGCCAGCTGCTCCGGGACTAGCGGGAGCCACGAGCAGTACTTC. This encodes CASCSGTSGSHEQYF.

The chain combines TRBV5-1 with TRBJ2-7; tentatively, D is TRBD1 or TRBD2 (5 bases each). CDR1 and CDR2 from the germline V gene are SGHRS and YFSETQ. V was clipped by 7 bases and J by 0 bases, with 14 bases between them. The CDR3 consists of 14 residues. The CDR3 reads CASRRDLSSYEQYF. DNA for the CDR3: TGCGCCAGCCGCCGGGACCTGAGCTCCTACGAGCAGTACTTC.

The chain recombines TRBV11-2 with TRBJ2-1; D is undetermined. Germline CDR1 SGHAT, CDR2 FQNNGV. The CDR3 has 10 residues. Trimming pared 3 bases from V and 7 bases from J, leaving 1 base between. For the CDR3, the DNA is TGTGCCAGCAGCTTGAATGAGCAGTTCTTC. It specifies CASSLNEQFF.

For this clonotype: The junction departs from germline at one end; a sequencing error may be responsible. The rearrangement joins TRBV5-1 to TRBJ1-2, with a possible D match to TRBD1 (6 bases). Germline V gene lookup returns CDR1 SGHRS and CDR2 YFSETQ. This CDR3 contains 15 residues. CDR3 residues: CASSWGARTNYGYTF. For the CDR3, the DNA is TGCGCCAGCAGCTGGGGGGCACGGACTAACTATGGGTACACCTTC.

This clonotype has at least ten counts. J is TRBJ1-2 and V is TRBV28; weak D call: TRBD1 (6 bases). Germline-derived CDR1 and CDR2 are MDHEN and SYDVKM. This CDR3 spans 16 amino acids. V shed 4 bases and J shed 0 bases, with 15 bases lying between them. The CDR3 DNA follows: TGTGCCAGCAGTTCCCACCCAGGGGACCCTAACTATGGCTACACCTTC. Translation: CASSSHPGDPNYGYTF.

This chain links TRBV12-5 with TRBJ2-6; 7 bases are a match to TRBD2. The CDR3 covers 15 residues. With 7 bases clipped from V and 2 bases from J, the junction kept 5 bases outside the gene matches. Germline CDR1 and CDR2: LGHNT and FRNRAP. The CDR3 DNA reads TGTGCTAGTGCCTTGGGGGGGGCTGGGGCCAACGTCCTGACTTTC. Translated, it gives CASALGGAGANVLTF. Together with reference TRBV12-5 and TRBJ2-6, the CDR3 gives the full variable domain: DARVTQTPRHKVTEMGQEVTMRCQPILGHNTVFWYRQTMMQGLELLAYFRNRAPLDDSGMPKDRFSAEMPDATLATLKIQPSEPRDSAVYFCASALGGAGANVLTFGAGSRLTVL.

In regard to this clonotype: Just one base apart from a much larger clone, this may be a read error. Likely a read error: the CDR3 ends without its conserved phenylalanine or tryptophan. The V and J genes are TRBV29-1 and TRBJ2-7, with a weak D call TRBD2 (6 bases). Trimming stripped 8 bases from V and 7 bases from J, with 15 bases between. The germline V gene has CDR1 SQVTM and CDR2 ANQGSEA. This CDR3 is built from 11 residues. CDR3 residues: CSPRDSGEQYL. In DNA form, the CDR3 reads TGCAGCCCTCGGGACTCGGGGGAGCAGTACCTC.

Comments on this clonotype: Given the absence of the conserved phenylalanine or tryptophan at the CDR3 end, a read error is likely. This rearrangement joins TRBV4-1 to TRBJ2-7; no reliable D call. The CDR3 covers 13 residues. Germline V gene lookup returns CDR1 MGHRA and CDR2 YSYEKL. This CDR3 reads CTSSHPNSYKQYL. Written as DNA, the CDR3 is TGCACCAGCAGCCATCCTAACTCCTACAAGCAGTACTTG.

Turning to this clonotype: The germline gene is not matched at one end of the junction; a read error may be the cause. V and J are TRBV5-6 and TRBJ2-5; 7 positions agree with TRBD1. CDR1 is SGHDT, CDR2 YYEEEE, per germline. The CDR3 consists of 13 residues. The CDR3 sequence: CTSSVDRLETQYF. As DNA, the CDR3 is TGTACCAGCAGCGTGGACAGGTTAGAGACCCAGTACTTT.

For this clonotype: One end of the junction is discordant with germline, which a read error may explain. This sequence joins TRBV14 and TRBJ2-2, with 8 bases identical to TRBD2. This CDR3 is 15 amino acids long. Germline V gene lookup returns CDR1 SGHDN and CDR2 FVKESK. Written as DNA, the CDR3 is TGTGCCAGAAGCCAAAACGGGAGGGTAACCGGGGAGCTGTTTTTT. Translating it yields CARSQNGRVTGELFF.

There are many counts of this clonotype. The chain links TRBV5-4 to TRBJ1-6, with D possibly matching TRBD1 (6 bases). V shed 2 bases and J shed 8 bases, with 14 bases lying between them. From germline, CDR1 is SGHNT and CDR2 YYREEE (reference sequence). The CDR3 totals 15 residues. As DNA, the CDR3 is TGTGCCAGCAGCTTCGCGGGGGCCGCTTATTCACCCCTCCACTTT. This gives the protein CASSFAGAAYSPLHF.

Points on this clonotype: A read error is likely, as this CDR3 ends without the conserved phenylalanine or tryptophan. The J gene is TRBJ2-1, the V gene TRBV11-2; 9 bases map to TRBD2. CDR1 SGHAT and CDR2 FQNNGV come from the germline V gene. The CDR3 is 16 amino acids. J was trimmed by 10 bases and V by 10 bases; bases with no gene match: 20. In nucleotides, the CDR3 is TGTGCCAACATCTCCCGGACTAGCGTGGGCGGGGGGGAGCAGTTCTAC. Protein sequence: CANISRTSVGGGEQFY.

This clonotype was recorded a few times. The chain combines TRBV12-3 or TRBV12-4 with TRBJ1-4; 10 bases are shared with TRBD1. This CDR3 spans 14 amino acids. J was trimmed by 7 bases and V by 8 bases; bases with no gene match: 7. The CDR3, as DNA: TGTGCCAGCGGACCGACAGGGGGCCTTGAAAAACTGTTTTTT. Encoded protein: CASGPTGGLEKLFF.

CDR3 DNA sequence: TGCAGTGCTAGGAGTGGGCGGGAGGGAGGCAATGAGCAGTTCTTC. Its translation: CSARSGREGGNEQFF. The genes are TRBV20-1 and TRBJ2-1; 9 positions agree with TRBD2. Trimming at V came to 3 bases and at J to 6 bases, leaving 9 bases not matched to a gene. Germline lookup yields CDR1 DFQATT and CDR2 SNEGSKA (reference sequence). This CDR3 region has 15 residues.

Comment on this clonotype: One end of the junction varies from germline; a read error may be responsible. The chain links TRBV11-3 to TRBJ2-3; 8 nucleotides match TRBD1. The germline gives CDR1 SGHNT, CDR2 YENEEA. The CDR3 contains 15 residues. Here the CDR3 DNA reads TGTGTCAGCAGACAGGGGAAGGGGACCACAGATACTCAGTATTTT. This codes for CVSRQGKGTTDTQYF.